These 16 T cell receptor beta chains were all obtained from the same sample, sequenced in a study of T cell responses to AZD1222 COVID-19 vaccine. Assay: immunoSEQ multiplex PCR; the TCRdb copy retains only in-frame clones and omits some. Among approximately 150,000 clones listed, approximately 90% were seen once. This sample comprised peripheral blood, obtained on day 0 of MenACWY control vaccination. The receptors derive from an adult in good health.

The chain is built from TRBV14 and TRBJ2-5; D is unresolved. Trimming removed 4 bases from V and 5 bases from J, with 5 bases in between. The germline V gene has CDR1 SGHDN and CDR2 FVKESK. The CDR3 consists of 11 residues. The CDR3 DNA reads TGTGCCAGCAGCCGCACGGAGACCCAGTACTTC. This translates into CASSRTETQYF.

This clone showed up just a few times. V gene TRBV4-1 combines with J gene TRBJ2-1; D gene ambiguous. Trimming pared 2 bases from V and 0 bases from J, leaving 11 bases between. CDR3 length: 16 residues. Germline V CDR1 and CDR2: MGHRA, YSYEKL. The CDR3 bases are TGCGCCAGCAGCCAAATAGACATGATCTCCTACAATGAGCAGTTCTTC. Protein: CASSQIDMISYNEQFF.

This clone was seen a single time. V is TRBV10-3 and J is TRBJ2-1; D could derive from TRBD1 or TRBD2 (5 bases each). V was clipped by 2 bases and J by 6 bases, with 11 bases between them. Germline values: CDR1 ENHRY, CDR2 SYGVKD. This CDR3 spans 14 amino acids. CDR3 nucleotides: TGTGCCATCAGTGAGGGTCGGGGCGGCAATGAGCAGTTCTTC. This gives the protein CAISEGRGGNEQFF.

The chain carries TRBV14 and TRBJ2-7; D may match TRBD1 or TRBD2 (5 bases each). CDR3 length: 15 amino acids. Germline V CDR1 and CDR2: SGHDN, FVKESK. V gave up 1 base and J gave up 3 bases, with 13 bases separating them. The CDR3: CASSQAGRRIYEQYF. Here the CDR3 DNA reads TGTGCCAGCAGCCAAGCGGGACGCAGGATCTACGAGCAGTACTTC.

V is TRBV19 and J is TRBJ2-1, with 8 bases matching TRBD2. This CDR3 region has 15 residues. CDR1 and CDR2 from the germline V gene are LNHDA and SQIVND (reference sequence). The V segment lost 5 bases and the J segment 2 bases; nucleotides outside the gene matches: 5. This chain's CDR3 is CASSVTSAAYNEQFF. CDR3 coding DNA: TGTGCCAGTAGTGTGACTAGCGCAGCCTACAATGAGCAGTTCTTC.

This chain joins TRBV19 and TRBJ1-4; TRBD1 matches at 8 bases. Germline CDR1 is LNHDA and CDR2 is SQIVND (reference sequence). V lost 3 bases, J lost 8 bases, and 8 bases stayed unmatched. The CDR3 loop spans 15 amino acids. CDR3 in amino acids: CASSITTGAGEKLFF. CDR3 DNA: TGTGCCAGTAGTATCACGACAGGGGCCGGGGAAAAACTGTTTTTT.

The chain recombines TRBV30 with TRBJ1-4; the D is unclear. The V gene's germline CDR1 is GTSNPN and CDR2 SVGIG (reference sequence). The V end lost 0 bases, the J end lost 4 bases, and 12 bases lay between the germline ends. The CDR3 extends over 15 amino acids. CDR3 amino acids: CAWSVPTRINEKLFF. CDR3 DNA sequence: TGTGCCTGGAGTGTACCCACACGGATTAATGAAAAACTGTTTTTT.

This chain joins TRBV28 and TRBJ2-3; no definite D call. The CDR3 has 14 amino acids. Germline V CDR1 and CDR2: MDHEN, SYDVKM. The V and J ends lost 9 bases and 1 base respectively, with 14 bases between them. CDR3 sequence: CASSLTGRTDTQYF. CDR3 sequence (DNA): TGTGCCAGTTCCCTAACCGGCCGCACAGATACGCAGTATTTT.

J is TRBJ2-2 and V is TRBV3-1 (or the pseudogene TRBV3-2), with D perhaps matching TRBD2 (7 bases). The CDR3 has 18 residues. Trimming cost V 0 bases and J 4 bases, with 18 bases left between them. Germline V gene data show CDR1 as LGHDT and CDR2 as YNNKEL (reference sequence). Here the CDR3 reads CASSQDLLGGGLTGELFF. In DNA, the CDR3 is TGTGCCAGCAGCCAAGATTTGTTAGGGGGAGGGCTCACCGGGGAGCTGTTTTTT.

The chain employs TRBV3-1 (or the pseudogene TRBV3-2) and TRBJ1-4; D may be TRBD1 (6 bases). Deletions cut 1 base from V and 7 bases from J, with 10 bases between. The CDR3 spans 14 residues. The germline V gene encodes CDR1 LGHDT and CDR2 YNNKEL (reference sequence). CDR3 nucleotide sequence: TGTGCCAGCAGCCAAGTTGGGGGGCGTGAAAAACTGTTTTTT. This gives the protein CASSQVGGREKLFF.

The chain is built from TRBV25-1 and TRBJ2-4, with D possibly TRBD2 on 5 matching bases. V lost 7 bases to trimming and J lost 0 bases, with 13 bases between them. Germline lookup yields CDR1 MGHDK and CDR2 SYGVNS. The CDR3 runs to 15 residues. The CDR3 here is CASTEGGGAKNIQYF. The DNA for the CDR3 is TGTGCCAGCACCGAAGGCGGAGGAGCCAAAAACATTCAGTACTTC.

CDR3 residues: CASSLIGTSIGELFF. CDR3 nucleotide sequence: TGTGCCAGCAGTTTGATTGGGACATCAATCGGGGAGCTGTTTTTT. The rearrangement links TRBV27 to TRBJ2-2; tentatively, D is TRBD1 (6 bases). Per germline, CDR1 MNHEY and CDR2 SMNVEV (reference sequence). The CDR3 loop spans 15 amino acids. V lost 3 bases and J lost 7, with 15 bases in between.

V is TRBV7-9 and J is TRBJ2-1; TRBD2 is a possible D gene (6 bases). Trimming removed 1 base from V and 7 bases from J, with 20 bases in between. This CDR3 region has 17 residues. The germline V gene encodes CDR1 SEHNR and CDR2 FQNEAQ (reference sequence). The CDR3 DNA reads TGTGCCAGCAGCTTAGGCGTTGACGGGATGGGGAGGAATGAGCAGTTCTTC. It encodes CASSLGVDGMGRNEQFF.

V gene TRBV4-1 combines with J gene TRBJ1-1; TRBD1 matches at 7 bases. Trimming at V came to 0 bases and at J to 3 bases, leaving 4 bases not matched to a gene. The CDR3 length is 15 residues. Germline V lookup: CDR1 MGHRA, CDR2 YSYEKL. For the CDR3, the DNA is TGCGCCAGCAGCCAAGATGGAACAGGGGACACTGAAGCTTTCTTT. This sequence encodes CASSQDGTGDTEAFF.

In its sample, this clone was seen once. The CDR3 DNA sequence: TGTGCCAGCAGCCGAAGGGGCGGGGTCACAGATACGCAGTATTTT. Translated: CASSRRGGVTDTQYF. V gene TRBV7-3 combines with J gene TRBJ2-3; D perhaps matches TRBD2 (6 bases). CDR3 length: 15 residues. Germline V gene lookup returns CDR1 SGHTA and CDR2 FQGTGA. Trimming removed 5 bases at V and 2 bases at J, with 14 bases between.

The rearrangement links TRBV13 to TRBJ2-4; D call uncertain. Germline values: CDR1 PRHDT, CDR2 FYEKMQ (reference sequence). The CDR3 covers 14 residues. The V and J ends lost 5 bases and 2 bases respectively, with 10 bases between them. CDR3 nucleotides: TGTGCCAGCAGCCGCCCAGTCTCCAAAAACATTCAGTACTTC. Its translation is CASSRPVSKNIQYF.